This TCR beta chain came from a study of blood T cell repertoires in COVID-19. J was trimmed by 0 bases and V by 3 bases; bases with no gene match: 16. This CDR3 region has 19 residues. From germline, CDR1 is LGHDT and CDR2 YNNKEL (reference sequence). How the authors handled the data: Reference gene primers were amplified, and this amplification served to estimate nucleated cell counts. The repertoire was sequenced with immunoSEQ multiplex PCR; TCRdb's copy has only in-frame clones and lacks some. The DNA was the basis for D and trimming; V, J and clone size are from that table. The table lists a few hundred thousand clones, roughly 83% of them singletons.

J is TRBJ2-7 and V is TRBV3-1 (or the pseudogene TRBV3-2); 8 bases align to TRBD2. The receptor was isolated from a woman between 45 and 60 years old with acute or convalescent COVID-19. The sequencing input was peripheral blood. CDR3 amino acids: CASSQYSGIGSASSYEQYF. CDR3 DNA: TGTGCCAGCAGCCAGTATAGCGGGATAGGGTCCGCTAGCTCCTACGAGCAGTACTTC.